The clone carrying this TCR beta chain appeared a single time. Germline V lookup: CDR1 SGHNT, CDR2 YYREEE (reference sequence). This CDR3 comprises 14 residues. The V end was cut by 1 base, the J end by 3 bases, with 8 bases between. This specimen belongs to a study of control samples from healthy donors and cancer patients. Profiling relied on immunoSEQ multiplex PCR, and the TCRdb table lists in-frame clones only, not all of them. The sample has about 130,000 clones; 80% to 95% are singletons. Sequenced input: PBMCs. The chain joins TRBV5-4 to TRBJ1-3; possibly TRBD1 for D (5 bases). The receptor comes from a man of 80 years or more with head and neck cancer. The CDR3 nucleotides read TGTGCCAGCAGCTTGTCCAGGGATGGAAACACCATATATTTT. Its translation: CASSLSRDGNTIYF.